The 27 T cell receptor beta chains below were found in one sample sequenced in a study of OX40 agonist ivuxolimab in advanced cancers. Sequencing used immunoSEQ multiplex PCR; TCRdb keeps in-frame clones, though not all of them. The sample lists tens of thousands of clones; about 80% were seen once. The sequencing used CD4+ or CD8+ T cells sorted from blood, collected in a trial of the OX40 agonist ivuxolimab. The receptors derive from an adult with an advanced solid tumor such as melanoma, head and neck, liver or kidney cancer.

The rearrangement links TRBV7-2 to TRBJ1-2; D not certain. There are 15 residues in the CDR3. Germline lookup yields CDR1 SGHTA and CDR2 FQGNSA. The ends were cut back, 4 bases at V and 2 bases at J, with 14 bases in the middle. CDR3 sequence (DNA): TGTGCCAGCAGCTCCCCCCAGAGAAGCAACTATGGCTACACCTTC. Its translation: CASSSPQRSNYGYTF.

Here the CDR3 reads CASSLHVPGNTIYF. DNA for the CDR3: TGTGCCAGCAGTTTACACGTCCCTGGAAACACCATATATTTT. V is TRBV28 and J is TRBJ1-3; D is ambiguous. Germline V gene data show CDR1 as MDHEN and CDR2 as SYDVKM. Between the trimmed V and J ends, which lost 2 bases and 2 bases, there was a span of 7 bases. The CDR3 has 14 residues.

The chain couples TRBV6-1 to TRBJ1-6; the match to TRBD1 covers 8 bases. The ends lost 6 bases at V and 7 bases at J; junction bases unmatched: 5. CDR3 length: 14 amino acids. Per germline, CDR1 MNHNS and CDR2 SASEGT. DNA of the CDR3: TGTGCCAGCAGCCATCGACAGGGGAATTCACCCCTCCACTTT. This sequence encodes CASSHRQGNSPLHF.

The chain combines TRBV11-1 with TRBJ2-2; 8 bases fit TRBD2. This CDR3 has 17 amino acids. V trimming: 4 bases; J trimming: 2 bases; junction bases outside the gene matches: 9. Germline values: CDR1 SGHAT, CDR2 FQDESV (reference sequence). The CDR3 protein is CASSSDRRGVNTGELFF. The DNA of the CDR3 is TGTGCCAGCAGCTCTGATAGGCGGGGGGTCAACACCGGGGAGCTGTTTTTT.

The CDR3 sequence: CASRFGINEKLFF. CDR3 sequence (DNA): TGTGCCAGCAGATTCGGGATCAATGAAAAACTGTTTTTT. V gene TRBV2 combines with J gene TRBJ1-4; no reliable D call. Germline V gene lookup returns CDR1 SNHLY and CDR2 FYNNEI. The CDR3 runs 13 residues. V lost 6 bases, J lost 5 bases, and 10 bases lay in between.

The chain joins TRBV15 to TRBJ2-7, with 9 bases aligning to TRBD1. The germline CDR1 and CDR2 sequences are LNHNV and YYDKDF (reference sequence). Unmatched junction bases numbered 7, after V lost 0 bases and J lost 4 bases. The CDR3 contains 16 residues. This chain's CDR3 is CATSRDRGQGGYEQYF. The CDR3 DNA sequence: TGTGCCACCAGCAGAGATCGGGGACAGGGTGGGTACGAGCAGTACTTC.

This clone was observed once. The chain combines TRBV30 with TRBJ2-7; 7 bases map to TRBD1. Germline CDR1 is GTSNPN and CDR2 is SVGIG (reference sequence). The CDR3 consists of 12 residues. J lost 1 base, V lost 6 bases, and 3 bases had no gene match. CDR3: CACEGASYEQYF. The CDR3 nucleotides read TGTGCCTGCGAGGGGGCATCCTACGAGCAGTACTTC. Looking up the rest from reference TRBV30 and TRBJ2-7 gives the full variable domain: SQTIHQWPATLVQPVGSPLSLECTVEGTSNPNLYWYRQAAGRGLQLLFYSVGIGQISSEVPQNLSASRPQDRQFILSSKKLLLSDSGFYLCACEGASYEQYFGPGTRLTVT.

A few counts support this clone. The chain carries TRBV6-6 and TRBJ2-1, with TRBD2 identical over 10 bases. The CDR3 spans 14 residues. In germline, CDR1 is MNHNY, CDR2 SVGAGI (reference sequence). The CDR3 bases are TGTGCTAGCGGGGGGCGCAGCTCCTACAATGAGCAGTTCTTC. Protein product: CASGGRSSYNEQFF.

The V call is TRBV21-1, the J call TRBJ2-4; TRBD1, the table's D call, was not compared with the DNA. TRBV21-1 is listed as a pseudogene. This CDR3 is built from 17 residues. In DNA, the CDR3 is TGTGCCAGCAGCAAAGCGAACAGGGAGTGCCCCAAAAACATTCAGTACTTC. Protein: CASSKANRECPKNIQYF.

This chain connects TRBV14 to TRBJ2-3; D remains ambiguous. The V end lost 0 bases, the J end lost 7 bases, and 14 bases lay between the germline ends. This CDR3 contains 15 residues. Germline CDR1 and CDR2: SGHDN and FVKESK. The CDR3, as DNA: TGTGCCAGCAGCCAAGATCGTTCCGGCTTCAATACGCAGTATTTT. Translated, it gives CASSQDRSGFNTQYF.

The CDR3 protein is CASSENSGFTEAFF. The CDR3 DNA sequence: TGTGCCAGCAGTGAAAATTCGGGGTTCACTGAAGCTTTCTTT. The rearrangement links TRBV6-1 to TRBJ1-1, with D unresolved. The V end lost 2 bases, the J end lost 4 bases, and 11 bases lay between the germline ends. This CDR3 has 14 residues. Germline-derived CDR1 and CDR2 are MNHNS and SASEGT.

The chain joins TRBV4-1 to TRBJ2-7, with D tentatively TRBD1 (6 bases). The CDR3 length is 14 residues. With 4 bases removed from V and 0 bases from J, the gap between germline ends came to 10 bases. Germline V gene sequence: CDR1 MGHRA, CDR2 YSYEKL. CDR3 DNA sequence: TGCGCCAGCAGCCCCGGACAGAGCTCCTACGAGCAGTACTTC. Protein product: CASSPGQSSYEQYF.

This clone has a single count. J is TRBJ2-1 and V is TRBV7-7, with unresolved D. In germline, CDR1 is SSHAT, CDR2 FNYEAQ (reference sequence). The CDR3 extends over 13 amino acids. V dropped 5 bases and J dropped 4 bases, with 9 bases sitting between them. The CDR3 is CASSRTAYNEQFF. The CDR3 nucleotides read TGTGCCAGCAGCCGTACAGCTTACAATGAGCAGTTCTTC.

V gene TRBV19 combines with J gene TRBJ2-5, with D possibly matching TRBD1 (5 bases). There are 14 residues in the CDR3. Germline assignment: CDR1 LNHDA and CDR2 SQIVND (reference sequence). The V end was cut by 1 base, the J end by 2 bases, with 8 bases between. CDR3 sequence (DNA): TGTGCCAGTAGTATAGGTCAGGGACAAGAGACCCAGTACTTC. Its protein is CASSIGQGQETQYF.

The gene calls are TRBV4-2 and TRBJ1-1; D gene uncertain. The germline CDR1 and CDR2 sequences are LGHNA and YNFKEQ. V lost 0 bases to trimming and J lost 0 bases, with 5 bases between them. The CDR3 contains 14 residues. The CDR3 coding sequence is TGTGCCAGCAGCCAAGATCTGCTGAACACTGAAGCTTTCTTT. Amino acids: CASSQDLLNTEAFF.

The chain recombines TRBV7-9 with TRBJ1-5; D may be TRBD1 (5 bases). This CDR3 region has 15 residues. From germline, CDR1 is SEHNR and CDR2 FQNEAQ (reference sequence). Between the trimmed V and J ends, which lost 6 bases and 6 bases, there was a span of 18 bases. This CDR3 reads CASSPGRGISQPQHF. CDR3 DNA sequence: TGTGCCAGCAGTCCCGGAAGGGGTATCAGTCAGCCCCAGCATTTT.

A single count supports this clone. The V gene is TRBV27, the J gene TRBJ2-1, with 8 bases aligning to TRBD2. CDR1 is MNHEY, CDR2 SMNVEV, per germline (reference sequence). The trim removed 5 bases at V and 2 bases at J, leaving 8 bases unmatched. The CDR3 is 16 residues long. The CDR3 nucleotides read TGTGCCAGCAGTGTCCCATCGGGGGGGCCCTACAATGAGCAGTTCTTC. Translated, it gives CASSVPSGGPYNEQFF.

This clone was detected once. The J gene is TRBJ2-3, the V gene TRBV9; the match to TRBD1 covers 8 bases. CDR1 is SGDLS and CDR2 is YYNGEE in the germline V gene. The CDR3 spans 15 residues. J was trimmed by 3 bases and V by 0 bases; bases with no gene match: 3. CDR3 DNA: TGTGCCAGCAGCGTAGTGACAGGGGAGACAGATACGCAGTATTTT. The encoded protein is CASSVVTGETDTQYF.

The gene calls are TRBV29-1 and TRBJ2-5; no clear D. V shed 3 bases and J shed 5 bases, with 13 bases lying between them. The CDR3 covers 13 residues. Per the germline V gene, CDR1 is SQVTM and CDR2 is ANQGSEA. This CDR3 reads CSVDGLGGETQYF. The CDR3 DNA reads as TGCAGCGTTGACGGGCTGGGTGGCGAGACCCAGTACTTC.

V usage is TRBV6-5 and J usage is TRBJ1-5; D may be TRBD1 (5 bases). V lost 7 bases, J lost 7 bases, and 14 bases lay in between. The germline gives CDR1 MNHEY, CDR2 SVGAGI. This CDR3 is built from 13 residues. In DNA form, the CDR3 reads TGTGCCAGCAACGGGGGTTTAGGGCAGCCCCAGCATTTT. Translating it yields CASNGGLGQPQHF.

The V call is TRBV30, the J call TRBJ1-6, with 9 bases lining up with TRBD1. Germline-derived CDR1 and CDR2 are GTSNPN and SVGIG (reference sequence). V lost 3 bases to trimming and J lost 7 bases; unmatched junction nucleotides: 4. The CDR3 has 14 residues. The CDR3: CAWSLGQGNSPLHF. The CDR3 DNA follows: TGTGCCTGGAGCCTAGGACAGGGGAATTCACCCCTCCACTTT.

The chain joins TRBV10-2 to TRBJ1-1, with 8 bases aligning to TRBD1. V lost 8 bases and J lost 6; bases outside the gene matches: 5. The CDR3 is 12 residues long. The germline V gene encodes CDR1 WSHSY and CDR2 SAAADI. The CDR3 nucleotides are TGCGCCAGCGTTGGGACAGGCTCTGAAGCTTTCTTT. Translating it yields CASVGTGSEAFF.

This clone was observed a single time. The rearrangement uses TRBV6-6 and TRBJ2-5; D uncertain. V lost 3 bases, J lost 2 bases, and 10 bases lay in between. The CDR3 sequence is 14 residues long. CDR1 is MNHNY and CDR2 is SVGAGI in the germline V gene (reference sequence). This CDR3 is CASSYGPTQETQYF. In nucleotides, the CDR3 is TGTGCCAGCAGTTATGGCCCGACGCAAGAGACCCAGTACTTC.

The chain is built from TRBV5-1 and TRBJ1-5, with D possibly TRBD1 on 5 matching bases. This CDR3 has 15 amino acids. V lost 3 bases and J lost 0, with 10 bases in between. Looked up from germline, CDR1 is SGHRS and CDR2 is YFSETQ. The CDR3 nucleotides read TGCGCCAGCAGCTCGGATGGGACTAGCAATCAGCCCCAGCATTTT. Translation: CASSSDGTSNQPQHF. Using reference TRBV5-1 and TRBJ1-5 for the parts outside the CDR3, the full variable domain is KAGVTQTPRYLIKTRGQQVTLSCSPISGHRSVSWYQQTPGQGLQFLFEYFSETQRNKGNFPGRFSGRQFSNSRSEMNVSTLELGDSALYLCASSSDGTSNQPQHFGDGTRLSIL.

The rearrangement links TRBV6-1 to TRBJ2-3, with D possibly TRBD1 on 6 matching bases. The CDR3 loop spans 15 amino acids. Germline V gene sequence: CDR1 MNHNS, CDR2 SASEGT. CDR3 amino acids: CGVGMRGTITDTQYF. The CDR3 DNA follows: TGTGGGGTCGGGATGAGGGGGACAATCACAGATACGCAGTATTTT.

DNA of the CDR3: TGCAGCGTTGCGGGGGCTGGTGAAGCTTTCTTT. Its protein product is CSVAGAGEAFF. This chain links TRBV29-1 with TRBJ1-1; D might be TRBD1 (6 bases). The CDR3 runs 11 residues. Germline CDR1 reads SQVTM; CDR2 reads ANQGSEA. Trimming left V 4 bases short and J 7 bases short, with 10 bases between.

For the CDR3, the DNA is TGTGCCAGCAGCGGGATGAGCTCTGGAAACACCATATATTTT. Its protein product is CASSGMSSGNTIYF. The V call is TRBV9, the J call TRBJ1-3; D is uncertain. Germline V gene lookup returns CDR1 SGDLS and CDR2 YYNGEE. Trimming took 3 bases from V and 0 from J, leaving 7 bases between them. The CDR3 totals 14 residues.